This TCR beta chain was observed in a study of CD8 T cells in Susac syndrome. Reverse transcription used roughly 0.45 to 1 ug RNA and random hexamers. TCRdb redid the calling of the immunoSEQ multiplex PCR reads with MiXCR, one entry per CDR3 protein. The sample has roughly 200,000 distinct CDR3 sequences; approximately 95% are singletons. The sequenced sample was CD4+ T cells from PBMCs. This clonotype was obtained from a human donor in good health.

CDR3 bases: TGTGCCACCAGTGAACCACAGGGGTTTGGCGAGCAGTTCTTC. Protein product: CATSEPQGFGEQFF. The gene calls are TRBV24-1 and TRBJ2-1; 7 positions agree with TRBD1. The CDR3 has 14 amino acids. Losses at the gene ends were 4 bases for V and 10 bases for J; bases not matched to a gene: 9. CDR1 and CDR2 from the germline V gene are KGHDR and SFDVKD.